This T cell receptor beta chain was captured by sequencing in a study of patients with pleural tuberculosis. From the reads, TCRdb called clonotypes with MiXCR, one entry per CDR3 protein. This repertoire shows some 48,000 distinct CDR3 sequences, under 8.5% found once; its top ten account for around 15%. V lost 5 bases and J lost 3; bases outside the gene matches: 6. Per germline, CDR1 LNHDA and CDR2 SQIVND (reference sequence). This CDR3 comprises 15 residues. This clonotype has ten or more counts. The chain combines TRBV19 with TRBJ2-3; 9 positions match TRBD2. The sequence derives from a human donor with pleural tuberculosis. The CDR3 bases are TGTGCCAGTAGTCTCATGACTAGCGGAACAGATACGCAGTATTTT. This translates into CASSLMTSGTDTQYF.